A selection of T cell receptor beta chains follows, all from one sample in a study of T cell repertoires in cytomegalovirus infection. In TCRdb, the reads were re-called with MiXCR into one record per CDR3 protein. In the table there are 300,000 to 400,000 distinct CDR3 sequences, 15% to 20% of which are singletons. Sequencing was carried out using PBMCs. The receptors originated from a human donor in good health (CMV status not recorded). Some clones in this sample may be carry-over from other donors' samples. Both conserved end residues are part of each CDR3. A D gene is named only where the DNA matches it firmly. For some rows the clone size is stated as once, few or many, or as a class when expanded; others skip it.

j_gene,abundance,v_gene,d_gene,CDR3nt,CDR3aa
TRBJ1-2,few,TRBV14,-,TGTGCCAGCAGCCAAGGCGAGGGGTTCTCCAACTATGGCTACACCTTC,CASSQGEGFSNYGYTF
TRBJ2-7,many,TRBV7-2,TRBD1,TGTGCCAGCAGCTCCGCCGGGACAGCATCCTACGAGCAGTACTTC,CASSSAGTASYEQYF
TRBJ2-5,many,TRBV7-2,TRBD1,TGTGCCAGCAGCCGAGAGGGGGCCCAAGAGACCCAGTACTTC,CASSREGAQETQYF
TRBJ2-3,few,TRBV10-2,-,TGCGCCAGCAGTGAGCGCCCCCGACTTACGCAGTATTTT,CASSERPRLTQYF
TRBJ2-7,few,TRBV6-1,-,TGTGCCAGCAGTGATGGGGGAGACTACGAGCAGTACTTC,CASSDGGDYEQYF
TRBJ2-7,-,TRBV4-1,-,TGCGCCAGCAGCCAAATGGACCGCGGGGTAGGCGAGCAGTACTTC,CASSQMDRGVGEQYF
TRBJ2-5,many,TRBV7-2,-,TGTGCCAGCAGCAAAGATTGGGGCCAAGAGACCCAGTACTTC,CASSKDWGQETQYF
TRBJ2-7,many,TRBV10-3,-,TGTGCCATCACTCCGACAGAGTCCTACGAGCAGTACTTC,CAITPTESYEQYF
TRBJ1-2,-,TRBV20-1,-,TGCAGTGCCCTCCTATGGCCCGGCTACACCTTC,CSALLWPGYTF
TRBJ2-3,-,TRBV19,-,TGTGCCAGTTCCCCGTGGGCCGGCACAGATACGCAGTATTTT,CASSPWAGTDTQYF